This TCR beta chain stems from a study of blood T cell repertoires in COVID-19. Overall study: Samples taken during acute and convalescent COVID-19 were collected in the United States, Italy and Spain.

Germline assignment: CDR1 SGHTA and CDR2 FQGTGA. This CDR3 has 15 residues. The ends lost 4 bases at V and 2 bases at J; junction bases unmatched: 0. Regarding this clone: At the DNA level, this CDR3 is encoded by other sequences in the same sample as well.

The data were produced by immunoSEQ multiplex PCR, yet TCRdb's version contains in-frame clones alone and is incomplete. The repertoire includes roughly 360,000 clones, 88% of them detected once, and approximately 1% sits in the top ten. Clinical history reported by participants formed the basis on which cohorts were assigned. This clonotype was sampled from a woman under 40 with acute COVID-19. This chain uses TRBV7-3 with TRBJ2-1; TRBD2 aligns across 12 bases. The sequencing input was PBMCs or T cells enriched from blood (not recorded which). The DNA of the CDR3 is TGTGCCAGCAGCTCTAGCGGGGGGGCCTACAATGAGCAGTTCTTC. Protein sequence: CASSSSGGAYNEQFF.